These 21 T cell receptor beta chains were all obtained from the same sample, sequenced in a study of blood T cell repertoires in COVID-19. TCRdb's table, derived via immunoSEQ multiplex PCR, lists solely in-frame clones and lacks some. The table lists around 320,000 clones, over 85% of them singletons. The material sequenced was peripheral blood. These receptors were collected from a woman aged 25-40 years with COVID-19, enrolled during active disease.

The CDR3 DNA reads as TGTGCCAGTAGTGCCACAGGGACGGGAAACACCATATATTTT. Translating it yields CASSATGTGNTIYF. The V call is TRBV19, the J call TRBJ1-3, with D tentatively TRBD1 (6 bases). CDR3 length: 14 residues. In germline, CDR1 is LNHDA, CDR2 SQIVND (reference sequence). The V gene lost 5 bases and the J gene lost 4 bases, with 12 bases spanning the gap.

CDR3 loop: CATGGLSGNTIYF. The CDR3, as DNA: TGTGCCACCGGGGGACTCTCTGGAAACACCATATATTTT. The rearrangement uses TRBV19 and TRBJ1-3; TRBD1 might be the D (5 bases). This CDR3 has 13 amino acids. The germline V gene encodes CDR1 LNHDA and CDR2 SQIVND (reference sequence). Trimming took off 10 bases at V and 0 bases at J, with 10 bases between the two ends.

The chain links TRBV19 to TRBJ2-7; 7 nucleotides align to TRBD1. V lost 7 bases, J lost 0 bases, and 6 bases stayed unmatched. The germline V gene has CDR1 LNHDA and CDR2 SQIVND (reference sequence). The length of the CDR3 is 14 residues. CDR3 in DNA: TGTGCCAGTACCTTCGACAGGGCCTCCTACGAGCAGTACTTC. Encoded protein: CASTFDRASYEQYF.

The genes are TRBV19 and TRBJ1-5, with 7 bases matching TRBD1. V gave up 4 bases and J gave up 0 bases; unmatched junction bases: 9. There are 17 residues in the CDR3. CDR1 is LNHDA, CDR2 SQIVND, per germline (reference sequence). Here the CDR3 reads CASSTYRDRYSNQPQHF. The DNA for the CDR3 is TGTGCCAGTAGTACCTACCGGGACAGATATAGCAATCAGCCCCAGCATTTT.

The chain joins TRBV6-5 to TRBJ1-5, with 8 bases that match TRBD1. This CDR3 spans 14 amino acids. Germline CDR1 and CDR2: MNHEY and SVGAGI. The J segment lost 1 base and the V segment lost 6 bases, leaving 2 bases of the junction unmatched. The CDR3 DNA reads TGTGCCAGCAGGACAGGGGAAAGCAATCAGCCCCAGCATTTT. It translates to CASRTGESNQPQHF.

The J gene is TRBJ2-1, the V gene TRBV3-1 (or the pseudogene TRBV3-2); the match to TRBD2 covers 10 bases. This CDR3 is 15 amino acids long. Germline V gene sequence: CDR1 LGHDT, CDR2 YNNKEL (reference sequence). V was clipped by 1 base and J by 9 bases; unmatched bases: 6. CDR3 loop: CASSQGAGGLGEQFF. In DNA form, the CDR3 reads TGTGCCAGCAGCCAAGGAGCGGGGGGGTTGGGTGAGCAGTTCTTC.

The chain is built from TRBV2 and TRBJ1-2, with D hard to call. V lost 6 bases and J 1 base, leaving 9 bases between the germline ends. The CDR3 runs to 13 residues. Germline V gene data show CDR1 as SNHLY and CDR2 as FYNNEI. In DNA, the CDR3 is TGTGCCAGCAGGGAGGAGGGTAACTATGGCTACACCTTC. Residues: CASREEGNYGYTF.

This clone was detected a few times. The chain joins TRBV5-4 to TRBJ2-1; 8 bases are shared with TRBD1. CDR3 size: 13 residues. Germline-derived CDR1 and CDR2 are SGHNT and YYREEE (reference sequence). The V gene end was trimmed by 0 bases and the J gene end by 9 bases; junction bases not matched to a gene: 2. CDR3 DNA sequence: TGTGCCAGCAGCTTGGAGGACAGGGTTGAGCAGTTCTTC. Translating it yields CASSLEDRVEQFF.

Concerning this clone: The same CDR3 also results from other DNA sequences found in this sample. The CDR3: CASRGGSEAFF. The CDR3 DNA reads as TGTGCCAGCAGGGGAGGCAGTGAAGCTTTCTTT. The gene calls are TRBV3-1 (or the pseudogene TRBV3-2) and TRBJ1-1; D gene unclear. Germline-derived CDR1 and CDR2 are LGHDT and YNNKEL (reference sequence). The CDR3 consists of 11 residues. V was clipped by 6 bases and J by 7 bases, with 9 bases between them.

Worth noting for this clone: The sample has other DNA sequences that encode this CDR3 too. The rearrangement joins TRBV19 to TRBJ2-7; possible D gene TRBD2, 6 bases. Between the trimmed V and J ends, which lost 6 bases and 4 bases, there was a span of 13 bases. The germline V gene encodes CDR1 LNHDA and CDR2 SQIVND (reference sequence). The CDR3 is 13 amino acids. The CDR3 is CASSLSGGYEQYF. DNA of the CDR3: TGTGCCAGTAGCTTATCAGGAGGGTACGAGCAGTACTTC.

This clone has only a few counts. CDR3 DNA: TGCGCCAGCAGCCCACGTCCCGGGACAGGGACGCGGGATGGTGGCTACACCTTC. Translated: CASSPRPGTGTRDGGYTF. This sequence joins TRBV5-1 and TRBJ1-2; TRBD1 matches at 9 bases. After removal of 4 bases from V and 7 bases from J, the junction contained 20 bases not matched to a gene. From germline, CDR1 is SGHRS and CDR2 YFSETQ. This CDR3 has 18 amino acids. The whole variable domain, remainder taken from reference TRBV5-1 and TRBJ1-2, is KAGVTQTPRYLIKTRGQQVTLSCSPISGHRSVSWYQQTPGQGLQFLFEYFSETQRNKGNFPGRFSGRQFSNSRSEMNVSTLELGDSALYLCASSPRPGTGTRDGGYTFGSGTRLTVV.

The CDR3 loop reads CASRSGRTYEQYF. CDR3 DNA: TGTGCCAGCCGGAGCGGGAGGACGTACGAGCAGTACTTC. J is TRBJ2-7 and V is TRBV9; TRBD2 aligns across 9 bases. The germline V gene has CDR1 SGDLS and CDR2 YYNGEE. The V and J ends lost 7 bases and 4 bases, in that order; junction bases with no gene match: 6. This CDR3 comprises 13 residues.

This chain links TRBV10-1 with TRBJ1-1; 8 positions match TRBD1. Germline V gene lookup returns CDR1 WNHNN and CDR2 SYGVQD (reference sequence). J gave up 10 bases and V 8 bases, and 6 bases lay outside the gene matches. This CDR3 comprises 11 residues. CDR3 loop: CASEDQGAAFF. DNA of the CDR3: TGCGCCAGCGAGGACCAGGGGGCAGCTTTCTTT.

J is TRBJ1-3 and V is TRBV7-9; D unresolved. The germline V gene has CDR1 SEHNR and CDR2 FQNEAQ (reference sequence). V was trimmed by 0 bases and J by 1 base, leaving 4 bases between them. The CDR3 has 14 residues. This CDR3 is CASSLAVSGNTIYF. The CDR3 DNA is TGTGCCAGCAGCTTAGCCGTATCTGGAAACACCATATATTTT.

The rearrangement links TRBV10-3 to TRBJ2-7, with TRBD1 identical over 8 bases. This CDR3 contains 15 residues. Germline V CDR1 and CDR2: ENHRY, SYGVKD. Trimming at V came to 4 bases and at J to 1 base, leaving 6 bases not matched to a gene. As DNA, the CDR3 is TGTGCCATCAGTGTCAGGGGGCATGAATCCTACGAGCAGTACTTC. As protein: CAISVRGHESYEQYF.

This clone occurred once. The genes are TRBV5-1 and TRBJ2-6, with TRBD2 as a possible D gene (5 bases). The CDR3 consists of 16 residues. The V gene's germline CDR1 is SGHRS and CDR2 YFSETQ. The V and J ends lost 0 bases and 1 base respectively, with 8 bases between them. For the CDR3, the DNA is TGCGCCAGCAGCTTGGTGCCGGGGTCTGGGGCCAACGTCCTGACTTTC. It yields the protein CASSLVPGSGANVLTF.

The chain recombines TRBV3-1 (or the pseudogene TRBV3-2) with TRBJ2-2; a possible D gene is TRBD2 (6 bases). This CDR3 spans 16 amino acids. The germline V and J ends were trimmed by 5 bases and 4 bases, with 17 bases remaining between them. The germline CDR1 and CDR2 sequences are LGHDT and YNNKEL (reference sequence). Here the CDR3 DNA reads TGTGCCAGCAGCTCAACGACCGGGACTCGCACCGGGGAGCTGTTTTTT. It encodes CASSSTTGTRTGELFF.

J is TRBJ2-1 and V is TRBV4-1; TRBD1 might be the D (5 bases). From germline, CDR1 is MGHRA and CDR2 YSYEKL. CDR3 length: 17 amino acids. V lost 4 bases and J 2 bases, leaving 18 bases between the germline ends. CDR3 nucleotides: TGCGCCAGCAGCCTCCCCCGGACAACCCTAACCTACAATGAGCAGTTCTTC. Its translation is CASSLPRTTLTYNEQFF.

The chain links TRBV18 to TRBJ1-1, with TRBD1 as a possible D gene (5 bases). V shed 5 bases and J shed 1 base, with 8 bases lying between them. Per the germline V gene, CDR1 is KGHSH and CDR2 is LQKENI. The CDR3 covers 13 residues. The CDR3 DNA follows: TGTGCCAGCTCAGTCACAGGGAACACTGAAGCTTTCTTT. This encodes CASSVTGNTEAFF.

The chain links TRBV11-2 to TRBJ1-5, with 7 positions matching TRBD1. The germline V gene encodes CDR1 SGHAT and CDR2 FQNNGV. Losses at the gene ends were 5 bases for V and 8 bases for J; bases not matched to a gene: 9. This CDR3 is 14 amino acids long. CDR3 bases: TGTGCCAGCAGCCAGACAGGGTCTCCGGAGCCCCAGCATTTT. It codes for CASSQTGSPEPQHF.

CDR3 in amino acids: CASSLGPGQGGKLFF. The CDR3 region has the DNA TGTGCCAGCAGCTTAGGCCCCGGGCAAGGGGGAAAACTGTTTTTT. The chain employs TRBV7-2 and TRBJ1-4; tentatively, D is TRBD1 (6 bases). This CDR3 is built from 15 residues. CDR1 and CDR2 (germline): SGHTA, FQGNSA. Trimming shortened V by 1 base and J by 10 bases, and 16 bases separated the two germline ends.